The source of this TCR beta chain is a study of early T cells in non-severe SARS-CoV-2 infection. About the study: Alpha and beta chains were unpaired, from unsorted whole-blood bulk RNA.

Individual cDNA molecules each received unique molecular identifiers attached to them. TCRdb redid the calling of the 5' RACE reads with MiXCR, one entry per CDR3 protein. The sample lists about 80,000 distinct CDR3 sequences, around 6% occurring once. The CDR3 is made up of 15 amino acids. Germline lookup yields CDR1 KGHDR and CDR2 SFDVKD. J gave up 4 bases and V 2 bases, and 3 bases lay outside the gene matches. Study results and limitations: VDJdb matching, biased toward anti-spike CD8 responses, missed private and CD4 specificities.

This clonotype has at least ten counts. Its antigen is undetermined. This clonotype was sampled from an adult who was a healthcare worker with PCR-confirmed SARS-CoV-2 infection or an uninfected control (not recorded which). V is TRBV24-1 and J is TRBJ1-4; 7 bases agree with TRBD1. Sequencing was carried out using whole blood. The CDR3, as DNA: TGTGCCACCAGTGATTCTGGGACAGTTAATGAAAAACTGTTTTTT. Residues: CATSDSGTVNEKLFF.